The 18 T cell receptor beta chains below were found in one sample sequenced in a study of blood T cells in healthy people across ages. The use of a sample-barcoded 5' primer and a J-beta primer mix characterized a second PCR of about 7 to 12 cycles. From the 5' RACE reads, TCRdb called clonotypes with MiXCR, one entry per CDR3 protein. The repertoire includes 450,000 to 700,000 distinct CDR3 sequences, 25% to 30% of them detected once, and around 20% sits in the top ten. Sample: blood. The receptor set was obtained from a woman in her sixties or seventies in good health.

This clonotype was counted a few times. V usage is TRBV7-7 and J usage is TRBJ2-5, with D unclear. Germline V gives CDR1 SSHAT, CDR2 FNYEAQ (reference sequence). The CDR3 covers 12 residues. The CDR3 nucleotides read TGTGGGGGTAGCAAAGGTGGAGAGACCCAGTACTTC. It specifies CGGSKGGETQYF.

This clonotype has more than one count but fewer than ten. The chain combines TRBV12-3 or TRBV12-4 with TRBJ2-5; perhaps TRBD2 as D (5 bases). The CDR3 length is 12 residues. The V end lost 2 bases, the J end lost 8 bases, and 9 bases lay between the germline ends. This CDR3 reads CASSLPSGTQYF. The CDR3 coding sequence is TGTGCCAGCAGTTTACCCTCGGGAACCCAGTACTTC.

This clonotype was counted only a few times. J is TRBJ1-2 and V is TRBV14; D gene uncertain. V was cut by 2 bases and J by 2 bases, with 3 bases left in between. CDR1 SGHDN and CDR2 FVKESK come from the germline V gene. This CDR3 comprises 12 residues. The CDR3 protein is CASSQSNYGYTF. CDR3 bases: TGTGCCAGCAGCCAATCCAACTATGGCTACACCTTC.

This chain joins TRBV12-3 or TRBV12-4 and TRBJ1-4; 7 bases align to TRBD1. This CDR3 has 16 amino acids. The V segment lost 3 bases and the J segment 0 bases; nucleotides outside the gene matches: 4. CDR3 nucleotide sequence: TGTGCCAGCAGTTTCGGACAGGCCTCAACTAATGAAAAACTGTTTTTT. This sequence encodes CASSFGQASTNEKLFF.

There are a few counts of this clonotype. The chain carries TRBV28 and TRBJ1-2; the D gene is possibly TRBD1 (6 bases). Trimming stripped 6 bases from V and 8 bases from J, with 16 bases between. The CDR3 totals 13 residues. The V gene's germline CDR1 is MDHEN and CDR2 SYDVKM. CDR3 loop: CASSSTGQSGYTF. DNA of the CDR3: TGTGCCAGCAGCTCGACAGGACAATCGGGCTACACCTTC.

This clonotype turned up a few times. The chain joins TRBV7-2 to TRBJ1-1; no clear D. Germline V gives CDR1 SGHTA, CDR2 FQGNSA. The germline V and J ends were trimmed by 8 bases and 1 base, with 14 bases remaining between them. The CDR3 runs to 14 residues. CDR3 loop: CASVRGLRNTEAFF. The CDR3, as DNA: TGTGCCAGCGTCAGAGGACTCAGGAACACTGAAGCTTTCTTT. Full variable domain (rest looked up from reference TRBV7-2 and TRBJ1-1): GAGVSQSPSNKVTEKGKDVELRCDPISGHTALYWYRQSLGQGLEFLIYFQGNSAPDKSGLPSDRFSAERTGGSVSTLTIQRTQQEDSAVYLCASVRGLRNTEAFFGQGTRLTVV.

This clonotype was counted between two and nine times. CDR3 bases: TGCAGTGCTAGAACTTGGACAGGGGGGTACGAGCAGTACTTC. Translating it yields CSARTWTGGYEQYF. The chain employs TRBV20-1 and TRBJ2-7; 10 nucleotides match TRBD1. From germline, CDR1 is DFQATT and CDR2 SNEGSKA (reference sequence). V was clipped by 2 bases and J by 4 bases; unmatched bases: 5. CDR3 length equals 14 residues.

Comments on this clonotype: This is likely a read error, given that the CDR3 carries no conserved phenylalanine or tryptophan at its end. The CDR3 region is CASSVSVGNTGELFS. The CDR3 DNA sequence: TGCGCCAGCAGCGTTAGCGTAGGGAACACCGGGGAGCTGTTTTCT. The chain has TRBV4-3 and TRBJ2-2; D perhaps matches TRBD2 (5 bases). The CDR3 consists of 15 residues. Germline V gives CDR1 LGHNA, CDR2 YSLEER. V shed 5 bases and J shed 1 base, with 11 bases lying between them.

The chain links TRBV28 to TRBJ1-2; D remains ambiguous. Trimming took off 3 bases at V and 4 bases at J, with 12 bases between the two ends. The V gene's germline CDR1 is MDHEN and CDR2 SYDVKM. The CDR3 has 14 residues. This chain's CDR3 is CASSFPLKSYGYTF. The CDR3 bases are TGTGCCAGCAGTTTTCCTTTGAAGTCCTATGGCTACACCTTC.

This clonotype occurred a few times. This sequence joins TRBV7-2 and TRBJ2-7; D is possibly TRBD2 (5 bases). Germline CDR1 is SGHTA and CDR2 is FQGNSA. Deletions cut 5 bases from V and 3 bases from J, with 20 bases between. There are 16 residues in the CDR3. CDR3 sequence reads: CASSPLAGIHFYEQYF. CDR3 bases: TGTGCCAGCAGCCCGCTCGCCGGGATCCATTTCTACGAGCAGTACTTC.

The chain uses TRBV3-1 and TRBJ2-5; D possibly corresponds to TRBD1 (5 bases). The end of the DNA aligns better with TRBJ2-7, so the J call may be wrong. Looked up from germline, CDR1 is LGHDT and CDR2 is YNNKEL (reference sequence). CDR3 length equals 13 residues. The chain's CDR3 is CASSRQGVSEQYF. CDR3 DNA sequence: TGTGCCAGCAGCCGCCAGGGTGTGAGCGAGCAGTACTTC.

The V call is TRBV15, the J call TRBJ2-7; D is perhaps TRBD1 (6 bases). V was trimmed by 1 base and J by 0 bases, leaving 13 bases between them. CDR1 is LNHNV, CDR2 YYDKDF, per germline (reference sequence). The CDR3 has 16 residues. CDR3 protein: CATSRGRDTHSYEQYF. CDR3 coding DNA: TGTGCCACCAGCAGAGGCCGGGACACCCACTCCTACGAGCAGTACTTC.

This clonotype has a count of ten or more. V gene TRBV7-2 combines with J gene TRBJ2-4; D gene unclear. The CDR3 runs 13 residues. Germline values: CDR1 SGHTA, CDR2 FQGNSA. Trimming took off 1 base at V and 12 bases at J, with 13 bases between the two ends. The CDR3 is CASSLVSSGGQYF. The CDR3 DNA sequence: TGTGCCAGCAGCTTAGTCTCATCGGGTGGTCAGTACTTC.

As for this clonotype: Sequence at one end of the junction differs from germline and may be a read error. For the CDR3, the DNA is TGCAGTGCTAATGCCGGTGAGACTAGGGAGTTCTTC. Protein product: CSANAGETREFF. The V call is TRBV20-1, the J call TRBJ2-5, with D possibly TRBD2 on 6 matching bases. Germline CDR1 reads DFQATT; CDR2 reads SNEGSKA (reference sequence). CDR3 size: 12 residues.

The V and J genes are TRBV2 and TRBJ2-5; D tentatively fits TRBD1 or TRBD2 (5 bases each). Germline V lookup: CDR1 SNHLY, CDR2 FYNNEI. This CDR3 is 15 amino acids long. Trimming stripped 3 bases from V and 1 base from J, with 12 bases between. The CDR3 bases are TGTGCCAGCAGTGACTACGGGGCGACCCAAGAGACCCAGTACTTC. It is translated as CASSDYGATQETQYF.

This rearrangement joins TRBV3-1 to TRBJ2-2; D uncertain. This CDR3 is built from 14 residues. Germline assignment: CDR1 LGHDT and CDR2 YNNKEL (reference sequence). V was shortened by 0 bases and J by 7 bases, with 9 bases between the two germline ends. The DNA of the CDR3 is TGTGCCAGCAGCCAAGAGTCGGGTGACGGGGAGCTGTTTTTT. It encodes CASSQESGDGELFF.

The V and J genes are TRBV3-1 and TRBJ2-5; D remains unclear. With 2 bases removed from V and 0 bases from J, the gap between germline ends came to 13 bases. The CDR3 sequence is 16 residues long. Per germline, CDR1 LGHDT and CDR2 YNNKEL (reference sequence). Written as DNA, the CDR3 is TGTGCCAGCAGCCAATTGGGGATCATCAACCAAGAGACCCAGTACTTC. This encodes CASSQLGIINQETQYF.

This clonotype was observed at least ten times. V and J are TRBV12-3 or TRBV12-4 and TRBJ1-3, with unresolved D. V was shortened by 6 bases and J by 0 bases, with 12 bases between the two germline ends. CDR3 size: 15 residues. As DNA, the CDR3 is TGTGCCAGCAGCCCCGTTGGTAGCTCTGGAAACACCATATATTTT. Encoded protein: CASSPVGSSGNTIYF.